The clone carrying this TCR beta chain occurred a few times. Its antigen is as yet unknown. The germline V gene has CDR1 LNHDA and CDR2 SQIVND (reference sequence). The CDR3 is 18 residues long. Trimming removed 3 bases from V and 4 bases from J; junction bases left unmatched: 12. The entry originates in a study of Graves' ophthalmopathy and Graves' hyperthyroidism. Study-level information: The blood sample was drawn at first diagnosis and before any treatment.

The TCR beta CDR3 regions underwent amplification from RNA transcripts. The first round was an RT-PCR with HTBI primers, and the second round was a multiplex PCR. TCRdb itself ran the multiplex PCR reads through MiXCR, one entry per CDR3 protein. In the table there are 170,000 or so distinct CDR3 sequences, approximately 38% of which are singletons. Diagnosis used clinical symptoms, serum thyroxine, TRAb, thyroid ultrasound and orbital computed tomography. Study conclusions and caveats: Ophthalmopathy progression cases were predicted by the model with 60% to 71% sensitivity and almost 75% specificity.

This receptor was identified in a woman aged 35 to 49 with Graves' ophthalmopathy. Source material: peripheral blood. This rearrangement joins TRBV19 to TRBJ1-5, with TRBD1 identical over 10 bases. CDR3 in amino acids: CASSILLAQDRGNQPQHF. CDR3 sequence (DNA): TGTGCCAGTAGTATCCTGTTGGCGCAGGACAGGGGGAATCAGCCCCAGCATTTT.